A single sample is the source of the 19 T cell receptor beta chains below, sequenced in a study of blood T cell repertoires in COVID-19. The assay was immunoSEQ multiplex PCR, and TCRdb's table has in-frame clones only and misses some. The table lists some 140,000 clones, roughly 87% of them singletons. The specimen sequenced was PBMCs or T cells enriched from blood (not recorded which). The receptors come from a man in his thirties or forties who had recovered from COVID-19.

The J gene is TRBJ2-5, the V gene TRBV11-2, with a weak D call TRBD1 (5 bases). Per the germline V gene, CDR1 is SGHAT and CDR2 is FQNNGV. The CDR3 spans 14 residues. V was cut by 0 bases and J by 5 bases, with 10 bases left in between. The CDR3 is CASSLDPRGETQYF. In nucleotides, the CDR3 is TGTGCCAGCAGCTTAGATCCTAGGGGCGAGACCCAGTACTTC.

This chain links TRBV30 with TRBJ1-5, with TRBD1 as a possible D gene (5 bases). The CDR3 runs 13 residues. Per germline, CDR1 GTSNPN and CDR2 SVGIG (reference sequence). Trimming stripped 2 bases from V and 4 bases from J, with 9 bases between. The CDR3 region has the DNA TGTGCCTGGAGTAATCAGGGTAATCAGCCCCAGCATTTT. As protein: CAWSNQGNQPQHF.

This clone was recorded once. The chain employs TRBV19 and TRBJ2-7, with D perhaps matching TRBD2 (5 bases). Deletions cut 5 bases from V and 5 bases from J, with 16 bases between. CDR1 and CDR2 (germline): LNHDA, SQIVND (reference sequence). The CDR3 has 14 amino acids. The CDR3 sequence: CASSGSLASNEQYF. CDR3 bases: TGTGCCAGTAGTGGTTCCCTAGCTTCCAACGAGCAGTACTTC.

J is TRBJ2-1 and V is TRBV6-6; TRBD1 matches 8 bases. Germline trimming cut 5 bases from V and 4 bases from J; bases unmatched to any gene: 13. The germline V gene encodes CDR1 MNHNY and CDR2 SVGAGI (reference sequence). The CDR3 runs 17 residues. The CDR3 region is CASSRATGDPLYNEQFF. Here the CDR3 DNA reads TGTGCCAGCAGTCGAGCGACAGGGGACCCACTTTACAATGAGCAGTTCTTC.

J is TRBJ2-3 and V is TRBV19; D is perhaps TRBD1 (6 bases). Germline lookup yields CDR1 LNHDA and CDR2 SQIVND (reference sequence). Trimming removed 3 bases from V and 2 bases from J, with 9 bases in between. This CDR3 comprises 14 residues. Written as DNA, the CDR3 is TGTGCCAGTAGTATTGGACAGCTCACAGATACGCAGTATTTT. Its protein product is CASSIGQLTDTQYF.

J is TRBJ1-4 and V is TRBV5-1; D perhaps matches TRBD1 (6 bases). V lost 1 base to trimming and J lost 8 bases, with 18 bases between them. Germline V CDR1 and CDR2: SGHRS, YFSETQ. This CDR3 comprises 16 residues. CDR3 nucleotides: TGCGCCAGCAGCTTGTCCCGGCAACAGGGTTCGGAAAAACTGTTTTTT. It translates to CASSLSRQQGSEKLFF.

V and J are TRBV6-6 and TRBJ1-5; TRBD1 is a possible D gene (6 bases). Germline CDR1 reads MNHNY; CDR2 reads SVGAGI (reference sequence). The CDR3 covers 15 residues. The V gene lost 3 bases and the J gene lost 3 bases, with 12 bases spanning the gap. CDR3 nucleotide sequence: TGTGCCAGCAGTTATCCAGGGGAACTCAATCAGCCCCAGCATTTT. Protein sequence: CASSYPGELNQPQHF.

The chain employs TRBV6-2 or TRBV6-3 and TRBJ2-1; D gene ambiguous. CDR3 length: 11 residues. Trimming pared 5 bases from V and 9 bases from J, leaving 8 bases between. Germline CDR1 reads MNHEY; CDR2 reads SVGEGT. CDR3 loop: CASSTASEQFF. The CDR3 bases are TGTGCCAGCAGTACTGCTAGTGAGCAGTTCTTC.

The J gene is TRBJ2-2, the V gene TRBV21-1; TRBD1 is taken as the D call from the table, unchecked against the DNA. TRBV21-1 is a recognized pseudogene. The CDR3 runs to 23 residues. CDR3 coding DNA: TGTGCCAGCAGCAAAGAGGAGGCGCTCGGTCCGGGACAGCGGGTTACGAACACCGGGGAGCTGTTTTTT. It encodes CASSKEEALGPGQRVTNTGELFF.

The chain joins TRBV7-9 to TRBJ2-5; TRBD1 aligns across 12 bases. Germline V gives CDR1 SEHNR, CDR2 FQNEAQ (reference sequence). CDR3 length: 16 amino acids. Unmatched junction bases numbered 4, after V lost 1 base and J lost 4 bases. For the CDR3, the DNA is TGTGCCAGCAGCTTAGGGGACAGGGGGCCTAGAGAGACCCAGTACTTC. Its protein product is CASSLGDRGPRETQYF.

V usage is TRBV2 and J usage is TRBJ1-5; 8 nucleotides agree with TRBD1. Looked up from germline, CDR1 is SNHLY and CDR2 is FYNNEI. Unmatched junction bases numbered 1, after V lost 5 bases and J lost 1 base. The CDR3 spans 14 residues. CDR3 loop: CASSRTGSNQPQHF. In DNA, the CDR3 is TGTGCCAGCAGTCGGACAGGGAGCAATCAGCCCCAGCATTTT.

CDR3 region: CASRDPGKEKLFF. The DNA of the CDR3 is TGTGCCAGCAGAGATCCGGGGAAAGAAAAACTGTTTTTT. The chain recombines TRBV27 with TRBJ1-4; D unclear. CDR3 length equals 13 residues. Germline V CDR1 and CDR2: MNHEY, SMNVEV (reference sequence). The V and J ends lost 6 bases and 8 bases respectively, with 13 bases between them.

The rearrangement joins TRBV6-5 to TRBJ2-2; D call uncertain. Trimming took off 7 bases at V and 6 bases at J, with 3 bases between the two ends. The germline gives CDR1 MNHEY, CDR2 SVGAGI. The CDR3 covers 10 residues. CDR3 region: CASIAGELFF. The CDR3 bases are TGTGCCAGCATAGCCGGGGAGCTGTTTTTT.

This chain links TRBV7-8 with TRBJ1-1; weak D call: TRBD1 (6 bases). V lost 5 bases and J lost 1, with 8 bases in between. Germline V gene data show CDR1 as SGHVS and CDR2 as FQNEAQ. There are 13 residues in the CDR3. CDR3 sequence reads: CASSLRGNTEAFF. CDR3 nucleotide sequence: TGTGCCAGCAGCCTCAGGGGGAACACTGAAGCTTTCTTT.

J is TRBJ2-7 and V is TRBV2, with 8 bases fitting TRBD2. This CDR3 has 16 residues. Germline loops: CDR1 SNHLY, CDR2 FYNNEI. The CDR3 spells CASREGVAGGRYEQYV. The DNA of the CDR3 is TGTGCCAGCAGAGAAGGGGTGGCGGGGGGTCGATACGAGCAGTACGTC.

This chain uses TRBV2 with TRBJ2-3; perhaps TRBD2 as D (5 bases). In germline, CDR1 is SNHLY, CDR2 FYNNEI. The CDR3 length is 15 residues. The V and J ends lost 6 bases and 5 bases respectively, with 18 bases between them. The CDR3 DNA sequence: TGTGCCAGCAGCCAAGAGGGCTTGACCGGAGATACGCAGTATTTT. This sequence encodes CASSQEGLTGDTQYF.

This clone was seen once. The J gene is TRBJ2-7, the V gene TRBV5-5, with TRBD1 matching 8 bases. The ends lost 2 bases at V and 4 bases at J; junction bases unmatched: 2. CDR1 and CDR2 (germline): SGHKS, YYEKEE (reference sequence). The CDR3 runs 13 residues. Here the CDR3 DNA reads TGTGCCAGCAGCTTTCAGGGGGCATACGAGCAGTACTTC. Its protein product is CASSFQGAYEQYF.

This chain uses TRBV5-1 with TRBJ1-1, with D possibly being TRBD1 (5 bases). V lost 4 bases, J lost 3 bases, and 10 bases lay in between. The CDR3 contains 13 residues. CDR1 and CDR2 (germline): SGHRS, YFSETQ. As DNA, the CDR3 is TGCGCCAGCAGCCGGGGGAGAGACACTGAAGCTTTCTTT. This codes for CASSRGRDTEAFF.

The chain uses TRBV7-2 and TRBJ1-2; D not certain. The CDR3 is 13 amino acids. Germline lookup yields CDR1 SGHTA and CDR2 FQGNSA. Trimming stripped 1 base from V and 4 bases from J, with 7 bases between. CDR3 loop: CASSLDSSYGYTF. The CDR3, as DNA: TGTGCCAGCAGCTTAGACAGTTCCTATGGCTACACCTTC.